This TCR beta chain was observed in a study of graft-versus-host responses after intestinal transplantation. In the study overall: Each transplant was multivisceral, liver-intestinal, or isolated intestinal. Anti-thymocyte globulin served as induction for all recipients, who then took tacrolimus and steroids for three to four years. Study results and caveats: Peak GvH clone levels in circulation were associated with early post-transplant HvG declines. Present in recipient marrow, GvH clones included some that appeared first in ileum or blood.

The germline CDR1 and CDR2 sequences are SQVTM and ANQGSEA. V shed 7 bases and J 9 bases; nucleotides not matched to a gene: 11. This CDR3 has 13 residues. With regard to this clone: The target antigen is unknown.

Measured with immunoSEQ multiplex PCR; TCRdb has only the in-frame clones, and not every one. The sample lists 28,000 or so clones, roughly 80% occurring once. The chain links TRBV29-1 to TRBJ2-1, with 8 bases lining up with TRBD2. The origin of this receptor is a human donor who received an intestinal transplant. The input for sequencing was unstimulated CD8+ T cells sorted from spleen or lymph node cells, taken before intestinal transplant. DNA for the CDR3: TGCAGCGCCGCAGAGGGTCGGGAGGGTGAGCAGTTCTTC. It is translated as CSAAEGREGEQFF.